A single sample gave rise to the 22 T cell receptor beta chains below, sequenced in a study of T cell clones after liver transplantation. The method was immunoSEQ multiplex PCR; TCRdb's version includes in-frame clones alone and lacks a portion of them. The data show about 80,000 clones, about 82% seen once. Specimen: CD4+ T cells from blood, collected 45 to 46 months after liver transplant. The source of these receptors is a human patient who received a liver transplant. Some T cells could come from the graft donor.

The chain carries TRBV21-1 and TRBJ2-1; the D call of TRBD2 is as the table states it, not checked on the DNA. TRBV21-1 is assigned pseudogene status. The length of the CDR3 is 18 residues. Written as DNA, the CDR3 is TGTGCCAGTCTCAATGGGGCTAGCGGGACCAGATCCTACAATGAGCAGTTCTTC. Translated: CASLNGASGTRSYNEQFF.

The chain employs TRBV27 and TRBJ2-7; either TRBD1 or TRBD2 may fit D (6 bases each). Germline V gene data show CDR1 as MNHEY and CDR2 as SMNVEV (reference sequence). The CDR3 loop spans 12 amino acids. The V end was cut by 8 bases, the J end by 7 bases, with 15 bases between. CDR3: CASGRDNREQYF. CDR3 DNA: TGTGCCAGCGGGCGGGACAATCGGGAGCAGTACTTC.

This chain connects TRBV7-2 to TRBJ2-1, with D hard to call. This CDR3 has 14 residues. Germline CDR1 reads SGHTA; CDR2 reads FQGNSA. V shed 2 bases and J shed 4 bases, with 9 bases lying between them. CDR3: CASSLPVSYNEQFF. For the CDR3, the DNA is TGTGCCAGCAGCTTACCAGTCTCTTACAATGAGCAGTTCTTC.

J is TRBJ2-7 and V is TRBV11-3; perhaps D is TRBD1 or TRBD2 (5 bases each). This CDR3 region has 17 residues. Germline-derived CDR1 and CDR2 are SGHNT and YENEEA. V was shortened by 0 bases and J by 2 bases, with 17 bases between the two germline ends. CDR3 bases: TGTGCCAGCAGCTTAGAGGCCGGGGCTAGCCGAACCTACGAGCAGTACTTC. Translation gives CASSLEAGASRTYEQYF.

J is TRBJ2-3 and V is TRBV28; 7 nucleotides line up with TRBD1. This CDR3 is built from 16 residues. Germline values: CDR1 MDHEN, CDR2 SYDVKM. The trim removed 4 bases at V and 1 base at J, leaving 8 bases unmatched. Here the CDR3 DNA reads TGTGCCAGCAGTTCCAGACAGGGTAAAGGCACAGATACGCAGTATTTT. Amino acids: CASSSRQGKGTDTQYF.

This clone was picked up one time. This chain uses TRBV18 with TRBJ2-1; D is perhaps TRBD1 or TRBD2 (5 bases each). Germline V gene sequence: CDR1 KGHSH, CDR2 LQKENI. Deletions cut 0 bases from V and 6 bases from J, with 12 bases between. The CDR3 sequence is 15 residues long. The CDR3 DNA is TGTGCCAGCTCACCACCCGGGACCGCGCGCAATGAGCAGTTCTTC. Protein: CASSPPGTARNEQFF.

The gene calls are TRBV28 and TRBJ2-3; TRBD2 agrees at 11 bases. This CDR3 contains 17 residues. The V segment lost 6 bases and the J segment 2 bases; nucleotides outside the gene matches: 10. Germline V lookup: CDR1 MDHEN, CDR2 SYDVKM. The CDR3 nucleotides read TGTGCCAGCAGACGGAGGGGACTAGCGGTTACCACAGATACGCAGTATTTT. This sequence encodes CASRRRGLAVTTDTQYF.

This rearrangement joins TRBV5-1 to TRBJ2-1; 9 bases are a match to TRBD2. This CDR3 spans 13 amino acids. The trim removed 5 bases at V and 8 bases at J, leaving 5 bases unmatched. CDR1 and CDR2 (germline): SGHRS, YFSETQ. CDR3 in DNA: TGCGCCAGCAGGGGGACTAGCCTTGATGAGCAGTTCTTC. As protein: CASRGTSLDEQFF.

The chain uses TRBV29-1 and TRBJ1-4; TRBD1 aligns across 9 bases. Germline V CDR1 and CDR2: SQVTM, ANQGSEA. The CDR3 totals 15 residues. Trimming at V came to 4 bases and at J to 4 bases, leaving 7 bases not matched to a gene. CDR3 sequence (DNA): TGCAGCGTTGTGGTTTTGGGACAGGGTAATGAAAAACTGTTTTTT. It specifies CSVVVLGQGNEKLFF.

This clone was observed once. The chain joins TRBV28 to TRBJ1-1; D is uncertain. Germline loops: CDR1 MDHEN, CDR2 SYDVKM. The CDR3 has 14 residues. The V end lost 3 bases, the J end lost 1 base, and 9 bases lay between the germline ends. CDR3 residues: CASSLLSSNTEAFF. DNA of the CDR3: TGTGCCAGCAGTTTGCTCAGCTCGAACACTGAAGCTTTCTTT.

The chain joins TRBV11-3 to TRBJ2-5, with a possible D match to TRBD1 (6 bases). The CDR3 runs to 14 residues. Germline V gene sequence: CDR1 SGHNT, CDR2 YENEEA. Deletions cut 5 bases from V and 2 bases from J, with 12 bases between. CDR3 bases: TGTGCCAGCAGCACTAGAGGGGGACAAGAGACCCAGTACTTC. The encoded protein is CASSTRGGQETQYF.

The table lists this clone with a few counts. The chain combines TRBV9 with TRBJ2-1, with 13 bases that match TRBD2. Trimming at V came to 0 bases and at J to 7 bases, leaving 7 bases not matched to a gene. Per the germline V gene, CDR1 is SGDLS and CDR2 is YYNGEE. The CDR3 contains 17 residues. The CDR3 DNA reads TGTGCCAGCAGCGTAGTTCCCGGGACTAGCGGGGCGAATGAGCAGTTCTTC. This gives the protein CASSVVPGTSGANEQFF.

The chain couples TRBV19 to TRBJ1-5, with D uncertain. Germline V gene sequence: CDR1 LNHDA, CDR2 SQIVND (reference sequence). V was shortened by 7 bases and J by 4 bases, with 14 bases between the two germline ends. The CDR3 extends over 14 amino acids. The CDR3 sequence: CASTPSGQNQPQHF. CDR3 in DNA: TGTGCCAGTACCCCTAGCGGGCAGAATCAGCCCCAGCATTTT.

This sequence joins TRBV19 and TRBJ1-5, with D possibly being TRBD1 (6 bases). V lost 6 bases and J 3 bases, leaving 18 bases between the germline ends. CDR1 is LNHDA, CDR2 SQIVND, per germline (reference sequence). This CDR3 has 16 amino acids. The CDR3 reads CASSQIRTAINQPQHF. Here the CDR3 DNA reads TGTGCCAGTAGCCAGATCCGGACAGCCATCAATCAGCCCCAGCATTTT.

CDR3 residues: CASSEVSANQPQHF. CDR3 bases: TGTGCCAGCAGTGAAGTCTCAGCTAATCAGCCCCAGCATTTT. The J gene is TRBJ1-5, the V gene TRBV2; no firm D call. CDR1 and CDR2 (germline): SNHLY, FYNNEI. V lost 1 base, J lost 4 bases, and 8 bases lay in between. The CDR3 contains 14 residues. The full variable domain, in which reference TRBV2 and TRBJ1-5 provide the parts outside the CDR3, is EPEVTQTPSHQVTQMGQEVILRCVPISNHLYFYWYRQILGQKVEFLVSFYNNEISEKSEIFDDQFSVERPDGSNFTLKIRSTKLEDSAMYFCASSEVSANQPQHFGDGTRLSIL.

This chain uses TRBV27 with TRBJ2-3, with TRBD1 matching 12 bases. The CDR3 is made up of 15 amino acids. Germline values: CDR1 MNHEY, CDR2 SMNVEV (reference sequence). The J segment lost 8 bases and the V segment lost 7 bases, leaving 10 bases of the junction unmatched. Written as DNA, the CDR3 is TGTGCCAGCAAAAAGGGGGACAGGGGGCGAGGTACGCAGTATTTT. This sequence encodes CASKKGDRGRGTQYF.

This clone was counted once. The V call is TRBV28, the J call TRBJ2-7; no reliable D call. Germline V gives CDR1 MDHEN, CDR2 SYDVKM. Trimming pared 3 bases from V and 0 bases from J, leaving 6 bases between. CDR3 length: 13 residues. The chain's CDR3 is CASSLEFSYEQYF. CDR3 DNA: TGTGCCAGCAGTTTGGAATTCTCCTACGAGCAGTACTTC.

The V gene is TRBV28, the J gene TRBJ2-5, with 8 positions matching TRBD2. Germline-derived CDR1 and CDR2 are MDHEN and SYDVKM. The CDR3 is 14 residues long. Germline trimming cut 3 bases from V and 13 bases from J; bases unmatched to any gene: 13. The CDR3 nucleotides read TGTGCCAGCAGTTTTGGGACTAGATCCCCAAGATGGTACTTC. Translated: CASSFGTRSPRWYF. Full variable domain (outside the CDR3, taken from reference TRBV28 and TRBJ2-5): DVKVTQSSRYLVKRTGEKVFLECVQDMDHENMFWYRQDPGLGLRLIYFSYDVKMKEKGDIPEGYSVSREKKERFSLILESASTNQTSMYLCASSFGTRSPRWYFGPGTRLLVL.

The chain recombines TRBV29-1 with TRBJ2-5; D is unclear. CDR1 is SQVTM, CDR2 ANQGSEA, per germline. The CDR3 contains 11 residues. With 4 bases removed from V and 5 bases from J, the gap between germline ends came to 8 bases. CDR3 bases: TGCAGCGTTGTAGTAAGGGAGACCCAGTACTTC. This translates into CSVVVRETQYF.

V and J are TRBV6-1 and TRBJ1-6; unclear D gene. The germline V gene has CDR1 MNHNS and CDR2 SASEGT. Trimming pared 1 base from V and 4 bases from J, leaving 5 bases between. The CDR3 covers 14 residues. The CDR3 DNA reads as TGTGCCAGCAGTGAAGTCGGGTATAATTCACCCCTCCACTTT. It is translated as CASSEVGYNSPLHF.

DNA of the CDR3: TGTGCCAGCAGTGCGGGGAGCGTAGGCAATGAGCAGTTCTTC. This codes for CASSAGSVGNEQFF. The chain is built from TRBV2 and TRBJ2-1; D possibly corresponds to TRBD2 (5 bases). V gave up 4 bases and J gave up 6 bases, with 13 bases separating them. CDR3 length: 14 residues. Per germline, CDR1 SNHLY and CDR2 FYNNEI.

The CDR3 loop is CASSYFGTGELFF. The CDR3 DNA reads as TGCGCCAGCTCCTACTTTGGGACCGGGGAGCTGTTTTTT. The chain is built from TRBV5-1 and TRBJ2-2; no definite D call. The CDR3 extends over 13 amino acids. V gave up 7 bases and J gave up 5 bases, with 12 bases separating them. CDR1 is SGHRS and CDR2 is YFSETQ in the germline V gene.